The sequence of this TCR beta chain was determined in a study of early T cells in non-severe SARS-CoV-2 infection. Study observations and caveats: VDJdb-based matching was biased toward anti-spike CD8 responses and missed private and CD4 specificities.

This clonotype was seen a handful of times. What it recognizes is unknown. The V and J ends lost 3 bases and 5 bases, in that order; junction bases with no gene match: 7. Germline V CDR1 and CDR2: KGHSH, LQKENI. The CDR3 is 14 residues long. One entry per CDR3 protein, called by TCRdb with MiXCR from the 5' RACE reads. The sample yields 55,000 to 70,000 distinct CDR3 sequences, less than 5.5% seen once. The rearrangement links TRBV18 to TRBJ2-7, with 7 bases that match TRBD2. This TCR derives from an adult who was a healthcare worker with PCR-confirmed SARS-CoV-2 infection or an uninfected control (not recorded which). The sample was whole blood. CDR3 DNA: TGTGCCAGCTCACCGGCCGGGAGGAGTGACGAGCAGTACTTC. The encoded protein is CASSPAGRSDEQYF.